Listed below are T cell receptor beta chains from one sample, sequenced in a study of tumor and adjacent non-tumor tissue in lung cancer. TCRdb analysed the multiplex PCR reads with MiXCR anew, one entry per CDR3 protein. The table shows 70,000 to 80,000 distinct CDR3 sequences, with around 77% occurring only once. Sequenced: lung tumor tissue. The receptors come from a woman aged 40-49 years with non-small cell lung cancer. The CDR3 runs from the conserved cysteine through the conserved F or W. The D gene is left open where the match is weak. Only some rows state a clone size, as once, few, many or a class for expanded clones.

D gene | J gene | clone size | V gene | CDR3 protein | CDR3 DNA
. | TRBJ2-3 | . | TRBV29-1 | CIIEVPPADTQYF | TGCATCATTGAAGTCCCCCCCGCAGATACGCAGTATTTT
. | TRBJ1-2 | many | TRBV28 | CASSFGGDYGYTF | TGTGCCAGCAGTTTTGGAGGGGACTATGGCTACACCTTC
TRBD1 | TRBJ1-4 | . | TRBV6-5 | CVSKKTGANGKLFF | TGTGTCAGCAAAAAGACAGGGGCTAATGGAAAACTGTTTTTT
TRBD2 | TRBJ2-2 | . | TRBV6-1 | CTSGEQMSRTSFTGELFF | TGTACCAGCGGTGAACAGATGTCCAGGACTAGTTTCACCGGGGAGCTGTTTTTT
. | TRBJ1-5 | . | TRBV12-3/TRBV12-4 | CASDFLGLNQPQHF | TGTGCCAGCGATTTCCTAGGCCTCAATCAGCCACAGCATTTT
. | TRBJ2-1 | few | TRBV11-2 | CASSVTGALNEQFF | TGTGCCAGTAGCGTGACGGGGGCACTCAATGAGCAGTTCTTC
TRBD1 | TRBJ2-7 | . | TRBV6-5 | CSSKGQAWDEQYF | TGTTCCAGCAAAGGACAGGCTTGGGACGAGCAGTACTTC
TRBD2 | TRBJ2-5 | few | TRBV20-1 | CSAGAGGNQETQYF | TGCAGTGCTGGGGCGGGGGGCAACCAAGAGACCCAGTACTTC
TRBD2 | TRBJ2-3 | . | TRBV20-1 | CSVDKAGGLDTQYF | TGCAGTGTTGATAAAGCGGGAGGGTTAGATACGCAGTATTTT
. | TRBJ2-7 | medium-sized | TRBV11-2 | CASSSAGLVTEQYF | TGTGCCAGCAGCTCCGCGGGACTTGTGACGGAGCAGTACTTC
. | TRBJ2-7 | . | TRBV6-1 | CASSDSVLGLYGQYF | TGTGCCAGCAGTGACTCGGTGCTGGGGCTCTACGGGCAGTACTTC
. | TRBJ2-3 | . | TRBV11-2 | CAGGPLSAADTQYF | TGCGCCGGCGGCCCTCTAAGCGCGGCAGATACGCAGTATTTT
TRBD1 | TRBJ2-1 | . | TRBV6-5 | CDSNQTGWNIQFF | TGTGACAGCAACCAGACAGGGTGGAACATTCAGTTCTTC
TRBD1 | TRBJ1-4 | . | TRBV29-1 | CSVDQGANGKLFF | TGCAGCGTTGACCAGGGGGCCAATGGAAAACTGTTTTTT
TRBD1 | TRBJ1-5 | . | TRBV20-1 | CSARDLDRSNQPQHF | TGCAGTGCTAGAGATCTGGACAGGAGCAATCAGCCCCAGCATTTC
. | TRBJ2-7 | . | TRBV12-3/TRBV12-4 | CASSLGLAYEQYF | TGTGCCAGCAGTCTGGGCTTAGCCTACGAGCAGTACTTC
. | TRBJ2-3 | few | TRBV29-1 | CSVVSGSDQPQYF | TGCAGCGTGGTATCTGGGTCGGATCAGCCCCAGTATTTT
TRBD2 | TRBJ2-7 | . | TRBV4-2 | CANSQTTNGRAYEQYF | TGTGCCAACAGCCAGACGACTAACGGGAGGGCCTACGAGCAGTACTTC
. | TRBJ2-2 | . | TRBV4-2 | CAISQELAGELYF | TGTGCCATCAGCCAGGAGCTTGCCGGGGAGCTGTATTTT
. | TRBJ1-4 | many | TRBV7-9 | CASSLGGGRGYNEKLFF | TGTGCCAGCAGCTTAGGAGGTGGGCGGGGTTACAATGAAAAACTGTTTTTT
. | TRBJ2-7 | . | TRBV6-5 | CGSERTYEQYF | TGTGGATCCGAACGGACCTACGAGCAATACTTC
. | TRBJ2-7 | . | TRBV11-2 | CASSPLCGQGYYERYF | TGTGCCAGCAGCCCCCTCTGTGGGCAGGGGTACTATGAGCGGTACTTC
. | TRBJ1-5 | . | TRBV18 | CASSQGVNQPQHF | TGTGCCAGCTCACAGGGGGTCAATCAGCCCCAGCATTTT
. | TRBJ2-7 | . | TRBV28 | CASSLGIRYF | TGTGCCAGCAGTTTAGGGATCAGGTACTTC
TRBD2 | TRBJ2-1 | . | TRBV11-2 | CASNPVTSGGAYNEQFF | TGTGCCAGCAACCCCGTGACTAGCGGGGGGGCTTACAATGAGCAGTTCTTC
. | TRBJ2-3 | . | TRBV14 | CASSQSRTDTQYF | TGTGCCAGCAGCCAGAGCCGGACAGATACGCAGTATTTT
TRBD2 | TRBJ2-3 | . | TRBV5-1 | CASRNPWTSGGSSTDTQYF | TGCGCTAGCAGGAATCCATGGACTAGCGGGGGGAGTAGCACAGATACGCAGTATTTT
. | TRBJ1-1 | . | TRBV29-1 | CSVKGSAGTEAFF | TGCAGCGTAAAAGGATCCGCGGGCACTGAGGCTTTCTTT
TRBD2 | TRBJ2-3 | few | TRBV11-2 | CASNPLAGGDTQYF | TGTGCCAGTAACCCTCTAGCGGGGGGGGATACGCAGTATTTT